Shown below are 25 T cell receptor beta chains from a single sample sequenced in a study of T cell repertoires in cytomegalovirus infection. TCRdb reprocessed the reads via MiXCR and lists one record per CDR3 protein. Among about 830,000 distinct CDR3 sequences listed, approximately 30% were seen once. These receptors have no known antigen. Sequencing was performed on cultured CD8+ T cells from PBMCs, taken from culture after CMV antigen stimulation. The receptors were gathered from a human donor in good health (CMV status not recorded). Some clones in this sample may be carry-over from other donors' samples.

The CDR3 loop is CASSSTGPENQPQHF. The CDR3 DNA sequence: TGTGCCAGCAGTTCTACAGGTCCGGAAAATCAGCCCCAGCATTTT. The chain carries TRBV2 and TRBJ1-5; D possibly corresponds to TRBD1 (5 bases). The V and J ends lost 5 bases and 4 bases respectively, with 15 bases between them. Looked up from germline, CDR1 is SNHLY and CDR2 is FYNNEI. This CDR3 contains 15 residues.

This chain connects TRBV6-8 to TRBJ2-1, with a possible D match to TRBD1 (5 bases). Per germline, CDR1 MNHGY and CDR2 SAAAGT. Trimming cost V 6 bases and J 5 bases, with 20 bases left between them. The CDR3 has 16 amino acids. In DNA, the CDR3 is TGTGCCAGCAGAAGGGATTCCTGGGGCCTTAACAATGAGCAGTTCTTC. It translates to CASRRDSWGLNNEQFF.

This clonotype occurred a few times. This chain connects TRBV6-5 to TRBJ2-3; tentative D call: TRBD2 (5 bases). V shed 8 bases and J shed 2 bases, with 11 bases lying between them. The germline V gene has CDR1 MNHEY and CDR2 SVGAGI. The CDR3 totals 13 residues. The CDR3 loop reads CASRRHITDTQYF. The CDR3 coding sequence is TGTGCCAGCCGGAGGCACATCACAGATACGCAGTATTTT.

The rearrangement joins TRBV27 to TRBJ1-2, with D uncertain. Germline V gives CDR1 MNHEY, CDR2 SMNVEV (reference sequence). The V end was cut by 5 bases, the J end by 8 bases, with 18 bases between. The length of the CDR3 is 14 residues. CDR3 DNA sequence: TGTGCCAGCAGTCCCCTCCGGGCCTGGGAGGGCTACACCTTC. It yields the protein CASSPLRAWEGYTF.

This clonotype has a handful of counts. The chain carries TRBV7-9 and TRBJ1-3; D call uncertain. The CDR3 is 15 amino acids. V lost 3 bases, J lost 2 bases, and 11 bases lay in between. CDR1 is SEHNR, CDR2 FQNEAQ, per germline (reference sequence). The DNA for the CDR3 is TGTGCCAGCAGCTTTATCCGGGAGACTGGAAACACCATATATTTT. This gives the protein CASSFIRETGNTIYF.

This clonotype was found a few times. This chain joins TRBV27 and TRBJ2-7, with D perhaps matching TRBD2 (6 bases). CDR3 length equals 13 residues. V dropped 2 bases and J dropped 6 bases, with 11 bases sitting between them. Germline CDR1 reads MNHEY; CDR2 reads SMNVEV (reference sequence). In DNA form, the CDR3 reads TGTGCCAGCAGTTTAATGGCGGGGAGCGAGCAGTACTTC. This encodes CASSLMAGSEQYF.

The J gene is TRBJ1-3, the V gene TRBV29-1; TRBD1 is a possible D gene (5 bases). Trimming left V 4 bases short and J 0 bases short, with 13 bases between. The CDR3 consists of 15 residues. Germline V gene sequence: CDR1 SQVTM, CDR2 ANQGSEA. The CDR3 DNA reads TGCAGCGTTGTCGGGGCCAAGCCCTCTGGAAACACCATATATTTT. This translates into CSVVGAKPSGNTIYF.

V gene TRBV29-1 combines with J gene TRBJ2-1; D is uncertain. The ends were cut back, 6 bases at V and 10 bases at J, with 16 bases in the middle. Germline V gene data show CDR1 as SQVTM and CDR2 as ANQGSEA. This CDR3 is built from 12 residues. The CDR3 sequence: CSVPFGVWEQFF. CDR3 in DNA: TGCAGCGTCCCTTTTGGGGTATGGGAGCAGTTCTTC.

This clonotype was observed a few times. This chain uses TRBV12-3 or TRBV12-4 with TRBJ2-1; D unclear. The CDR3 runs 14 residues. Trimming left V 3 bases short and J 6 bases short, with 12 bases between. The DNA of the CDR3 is TGTGCCAGCAGTTTTGTGGGAACAGTCAATGAGCAGTTCTTC. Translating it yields CASSFVGTVNEQFF.

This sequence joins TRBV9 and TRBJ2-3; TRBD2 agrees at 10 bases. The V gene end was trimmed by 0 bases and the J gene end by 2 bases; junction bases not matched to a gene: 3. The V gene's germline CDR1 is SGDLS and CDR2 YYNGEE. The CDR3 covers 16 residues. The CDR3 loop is CASSVASGGLTDTQYF. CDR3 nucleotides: TGTGCCAGCAGCGTAGCTAGCGGGGGCCTCACAGATACGCAGTATTTT.

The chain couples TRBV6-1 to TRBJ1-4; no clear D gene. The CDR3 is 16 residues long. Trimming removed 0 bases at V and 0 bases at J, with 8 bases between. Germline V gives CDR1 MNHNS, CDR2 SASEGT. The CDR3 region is CASSEAPAATNEKLFF. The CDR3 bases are TGTGCCAGCAGTGAAGCGCCGGCAGCAACTAATGAAAAACTGTTTTTT.

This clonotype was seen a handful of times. The chain's CDR3 is CASSFLGGGQETQYF. Here the CDR3 DNA reads TGCGCCAGCAGCTTCCTGGGAGGGGGCCAAGAGACCCAGTACTTC. This chain uses TRBV5-1 with TRBJ2-5, with D perhaps matching TRBD2 (7 bases). Germline V lookup: CDR1 SGHRS, CDR2 YFSETQ. The CDR3 is 15 residues long. Trimming took off 2 bases at V and 1 base at J, with 12 bases between the two ends.

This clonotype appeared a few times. Here the CDR3 reads CASLVAGGYNEQFF. In DNA form, the CDR3 reads TGTGCCAGCTTAGTAGCGGGGGGCTACAATGAGCAGTTCTTC. The V call is TRBV28, the J call TRBJ2-1; TRBD2 matches at 10 bases. Germline V CDR1 and CDR2: MDHEN, SYDVKM. J lost 3 bases, V lost 8 bases, and 4 bases had no gene match. The CDR3 consists of 14 residues.

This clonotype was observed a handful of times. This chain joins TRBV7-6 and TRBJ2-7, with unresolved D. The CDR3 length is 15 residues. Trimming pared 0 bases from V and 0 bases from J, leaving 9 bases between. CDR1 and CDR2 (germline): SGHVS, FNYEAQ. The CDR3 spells CASSLAPGDSYEQYF. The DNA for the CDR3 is TGTGCCAGCAGCTTAGCGCCGGGCGACTCCTACGAGCAGTACTTC.

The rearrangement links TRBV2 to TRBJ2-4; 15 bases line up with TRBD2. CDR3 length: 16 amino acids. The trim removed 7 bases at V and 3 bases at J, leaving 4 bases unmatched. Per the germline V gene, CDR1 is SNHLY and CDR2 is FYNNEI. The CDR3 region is CASKWTSGGDKNIQYF. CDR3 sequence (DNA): TGTGCCAGCAAATGGACTAGCGGGGGGGACAAAAACATTCAGTACTTC.

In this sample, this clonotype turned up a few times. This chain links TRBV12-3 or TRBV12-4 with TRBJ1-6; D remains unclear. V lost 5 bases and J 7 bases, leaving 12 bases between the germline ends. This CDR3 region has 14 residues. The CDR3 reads CASSQSGGNSPLHF. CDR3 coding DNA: TGTGCCAGCAGTCAGTCGGGCGGGAATTCACCCCTCCACTTT.

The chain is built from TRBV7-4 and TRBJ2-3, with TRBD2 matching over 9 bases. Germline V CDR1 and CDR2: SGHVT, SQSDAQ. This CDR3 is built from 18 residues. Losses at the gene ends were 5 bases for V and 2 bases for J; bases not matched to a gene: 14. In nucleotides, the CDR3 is TGTGCCAGCAGCGCAGGGTCGCGGGGGGGTGGGGACACAGATACGCAGTATTTT. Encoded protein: CASSAGSRGGGDTDTQYF.

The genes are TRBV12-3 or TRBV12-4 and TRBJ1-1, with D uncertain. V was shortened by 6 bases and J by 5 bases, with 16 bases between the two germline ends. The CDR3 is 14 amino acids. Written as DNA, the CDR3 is TGTGCCAGCAGCGATGGAGTCTATGGGACTGAAGCTTTCTTT. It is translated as CASSDGVYGTEAFF.

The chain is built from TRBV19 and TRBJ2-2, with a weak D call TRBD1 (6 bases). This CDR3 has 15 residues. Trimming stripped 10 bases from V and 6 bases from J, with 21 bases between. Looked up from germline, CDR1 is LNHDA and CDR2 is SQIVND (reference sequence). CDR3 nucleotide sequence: TGTGCCATCAAAAGCCGGGACACCGCCGCCGGGGAGCTGTTTTTT. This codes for CAIKSRDTAAGELFF. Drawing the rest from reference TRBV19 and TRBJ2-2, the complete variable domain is DGGITQSPKYLFRKEGQNVTLSCEQNLNHDAMYWYRQDPGQGLRLIYYSQIVNDFQKGDIAEGYSVSREKKESFPLTVTSAQKNPTAFYLCAIKSRDTAAGELFFGEGSRLTVL.

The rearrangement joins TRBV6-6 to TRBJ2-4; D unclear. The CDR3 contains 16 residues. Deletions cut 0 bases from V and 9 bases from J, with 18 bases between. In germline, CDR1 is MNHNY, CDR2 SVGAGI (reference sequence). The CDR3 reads CASSYSRDLRGVIQYF. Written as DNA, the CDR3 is TGTGCCAGCAGTTACTCGAGAGATCTGCGAGGTGTCATTCAGTACTTC.

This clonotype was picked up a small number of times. CDR3 bases: TGTGCCAGCAGTTGGAGGACAGGGGTCGACACAGATACGCAGTATTTT. It yields the protein CASSWRTGVDTDTQYF. The chain couples TRBV6-1 to TRBJ2-3; 9 nucleotides match TRBD1. Germline CDR1 and CDR2: MNHNS and SASEGT. The J segment lost 2 bases and the V segment lost 5 bases, leaving 8 bases of the junction unmatched. CDR3 length: 16 amino acids.

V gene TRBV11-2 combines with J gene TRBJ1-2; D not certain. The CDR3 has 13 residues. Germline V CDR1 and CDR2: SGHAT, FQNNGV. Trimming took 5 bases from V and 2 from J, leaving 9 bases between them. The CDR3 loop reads CASSPSRNYGYTF. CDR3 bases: TGTGCCAGCAGCCCCTCACGAAACTATGGCTACACCTTC. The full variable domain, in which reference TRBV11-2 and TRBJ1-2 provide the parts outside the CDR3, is EAGVAQSPRYKIIEKRQSVAFWCNPISGHATLYWYQQILGQGPKLLIQFQNNGVVDDSQLPKDRFSAERLKGVDSTLKIQPAKLEDSAVYLCASSPSRNYGYTFGSGTRLTVV.

The CDR3 spells CASRGVETQYF. The CDR3 DNA reads TGTGCCAGCAGGGGGGTGGAGACCCAGTACTTC. The V gene is TRBV6-8, the J gene TRBJ2-5; either TRBD1 or TRBD2 may fit D (5 bases each). The CDR3 has 11 amino acids. The germline CDR1 and CDR2 sequences are MNHGY and SAAAGT. Trimming took off 6 bases at V and 5 bases at J, with 7 bases between the two ends.

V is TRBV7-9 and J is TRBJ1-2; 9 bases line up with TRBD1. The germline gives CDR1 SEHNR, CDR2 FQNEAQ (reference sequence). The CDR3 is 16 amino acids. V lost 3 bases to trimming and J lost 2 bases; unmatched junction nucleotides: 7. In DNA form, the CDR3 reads TGTGCCAGCAGCTTGGAATGGGACAGGGTAAACTATGGCTACACCTTC. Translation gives CASSLEWDRVNYGYTF.

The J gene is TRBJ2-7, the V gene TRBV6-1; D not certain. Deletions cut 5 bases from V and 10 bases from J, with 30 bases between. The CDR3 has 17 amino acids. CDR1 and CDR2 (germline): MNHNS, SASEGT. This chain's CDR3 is CASSTIATTFMANLQYF. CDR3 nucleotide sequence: TGTGCCAGCAGTACAATTGCCACGACATTTATGGCAAATCTCCAGTACTTC.